The 18 T cell receptor beta chains presented below share a single source sample, sequenced in a study of T cell repertoires in MIS-A myocarditis. The protocol was immunoSEQ multiplex PCR, while the TCRdb copy is restricted to in-frame clones and leaves out a portion. The sample lists around 12,000 clones; 83% were seen once. The sequenced sample consisted of right ventricle heart tissue obtained at autopsy. The receptors were gathered from a man between 18 and 29 years old with fulminant myocarditis from multisystem inflammatory syndrome in adults (MIS-A) after COVID-19.

The chain combines TRBV4-2 with TRBJ2-3, with D perhaps TRBD2 (6 bases). Germline assignment: CDR1 LGHNA and CDR2 YNFKEQ. CDR3 length: 16 residues. V lost 1 base, J lost 3 bases, and 14 bases lay in between. CDR3 nucleotides: TGTGCCAGCAGCCAAGTCAGGAGGGGTCTTACAGATACGCAGTATTTT. Translated: CASSQVRRGLTDTQYF.

This sequence joins TRBV2 and TRBJ1-2, with D perhaps TRBD1 (5 bases). Germline-derived CDR1 and CDR2 are SNHLY and FYNNEI. The V and J ends lost 5 bases and 3 bases respectively, with 19 bases between them. CDR3 length: 16 residues. CDR3 DNA: TGTGCCAGCAGTCAACTAGACGGGGGTGAGGACTATGGCTACACCTTC. Translating gives CASSQLDGGEDYGYTF.

A single count supports this clone. The CDR3 coding sequence is TGTGCCAGCAGTGATTGGGGTGATACTGAAGCTTTCTTT. This encodes CASSDWGDTEAFF. This sequence joins TRBV6-1 and TRBJ1-1; D gene ambiguous. V gave up 3 bases and J gave up 5 bases, with 10 bases separating them. This CDR3 is built from 13 residues. CDR1 MNHNS and CDR2 SASEGT come from the germline V gene.

The J gene is TRBJ2-3, the V gene TRBV4-3; D possibly uses TRBD1 or TRBD2 (6 bases each). This CDR3 comprises 14 residues. Germline CDR1 LGHNA, CDR2 YSLEER. Between the trimmed V and J ends, which lost 4 bases and 2 bases, there was a span of 10 bases. CDR3 amino acids: CASSLGGTTDTQYF. In DNA, the CDR3 is TGCGCCAGCAGCCTAGGGGGGACCACAGATACGCAGTATTTT.

The chain joins TRBV5-6 to TRBJ1-1; D is unresolved. This CDR3 has 12 residues. Between the trimmed V and J ends, which lost 0 bases and 5 bases, there was a span of 5 bases. Germline V CDR1 and CDR2: SGHDT, YYEEEE. CDR3 nucleotide sequence: TGTGCCAGCAGCTTGGGGCAGACTGAAGCTTTCTTT. This codes for CASSLGQTEAFF.

The chain couples TRBV4-1 to TRBJ1-2; 8 bases line up with TRBD1. J lost 8 bases, V lost 1 base, and 9 bases had no gene match. The CDR3 spans 15 residues. Looked up from germline, CDR1 is MGHRA and CDR2 is YSYEKL. CDR3 sequence (DNA): TGCGCCAGCAGCCAAGCGGGCCAGGGGGCTTTCGGCTACACCTTC. It translates to CASSQAGQGAFGYTF.

This chain uses TRBV11-2 with TRBJ1-6; D not resolved. Germline lookup yields CDR1 SGHAT and CDR2 FQNNGV. This CDR3 has 12 amino acids. Between the trimmed V and J ends, which lost 2 bases and 6 bases, there was a span of 2 bases. CDR3 in amino acids: CASSLRNSPLHF. DNA of the CDR3: TGTGCCAGCAGCTTACGTAATTCACCCCTCCACTTT.

The chain joins TRBV5-1 to TRBJ1-1; the D is unclear. V was trimmed by 4 bases and J by 3 bases, leaving 16 bases between them. The CDR3 spans 15 residues. CDR1 and CDR2 (germline): SGHRS, YFSETQ. Here the CDR3 reads CASSPLVPGDTEAFF. DNA of the CDR3: TGCGCCAGCAGCCCCCTGGTACCCGGGGACACTGAAGCTTTCTTT. The complete variable domain, with remaining parts taken from reference TRBV5-1 and TRBJ1-1, reads KAGVTQTPRYLIKTRGQQVTLSCSPISGHRSVSWYQQTPGQGLQFLFEYFSETQRNKGNFPGRFSGRQFSNSRSEMNVSTLELGDSALYLCASSPLVPGDTEAFFGQGTRLTVV.

The V gene is TRBV27, the J gene TRBJ2-1, with 7 bases aligning to TRBD2. After removal of 6 bases from V and 7 bases from J, the junction contained 12 bases not matched to a gene. This CDR3 is 15 amino acids long. CDR1 and CDR2 from the germline V gene are MNHEY and SMNVEV (reference sequence). The CDR3 loop is CASRDTGTILNEQFF. Here the CDR3 DNA reads TGTGCCAGCAGGGACACCGGGACTATTCTTAATGAGCAGTTCTTC.

The chain joins TRBV3-1 (or the pseudogene TRBV3-2) to TRBJ2-5, with a weak D call TRBD2 (5 bases). CDR3 length equals 15 residues. The germline CDR1 and CDR2 sequences are LGHDT and YNNKEL (reference sequence). V dropped 1 base and J dropped 5 bases, with 14 bases sitting between them. This chain's CDR3 is CASSQARGRWETQYF. The DNA for the CDR3 is TGTGCCAGCAGCCAAGCCCGGGGTAGGTGGGAGACCCAGTACTTC.

This clone was picked up a small number of times. This sequence joins TRBV27 and TRBJ1-1; no clear D gene. CDR1 is MNHEY, CDR2 SMNVEV, per germline (reference sequence). Trimming pared 1 base from V and 5 bases from J, leaving 11 bases between. This CDR3 has 14 residues. The CDR3 sequence: CASSLLRTGTEAFF. The DNA for the CDR3 is TGTGCCAGCAGTTTATTACGGACGGGTACTGAAGCTTTCTTT.

The chain carries TRBV3-1 (or the pseudogene TRBV3-2) and TRBJ1-5; tentatively, D is TRBD1 (5 bases). CDR1 is LGHDT, CDR2 YNNKEL, per germline (reference sequence). The CDR3 extends over 12 amino acids. Trimming removed 5 bases at V and 7 bases at J, with 9 bases between. This CDR3 is CASSYGDQPQHF. CDR3 DNA: TGTGCCAGCAGCTACGGGGACCAGCCCCAGCATTTT.

V and J are TRBV7-9 and TRBJ1-1; 9 bases fit TRBD1. Germline V lookup: CDR1 SEHNR, CDR2 FQNEAQ (reference sequence). The V segment lost 5 bases and the J segment 1 base; nucleotides outside the gene matches: 5. The CDR3 contains 15 residues. CDR3 DNA: TGTGCCAGCAGCCATGGACAGGGGTCGAACACTGAAGCTTTCTTT. Its translation: CASSHGQGSNTEAFF.

This clone was seen a few times. This chain links TRBV5-4 with TRBJ2-7; TRBD2 matches 7 bases. CDR1 and CDR2 from the germline V gene are SGHNT and YYREEE (reference sequence). The J segment lost 6 bases and the V segment lost 4 bases, leaving 16 bases of the junction unmatched. The CDR3 is made up of 16 amino acids. CDR3 region: CASSKGSSGRQGEQYF. The CDR3 nucleotides are TGTGCCAGCAGCAAAGGATCTAGCGGACGACAAGGCGAGCAGTACTTC.

This chain connects TRBV19 to TRBJ1-1; unclear D gene. The CDR3 covers 13 residues. Deletions cut 7 bases from V and 1 base from J, with 10 bases between. CDR1 and CDR2 from the germline V gene are LNHDA and SQIVND (reference sequence). This CDR3 is CASTRQPNTEAFF. In DNA, the CDR3 is TGTGCCAGTACTCGCCAACCGAACACTGAAGCTTTCTTT.

This chain connects TRBV9 to TRBJ1-1; D is ambiguous. Trimming removed 0 bases from V and 1 base from J, with 7 bases in between. Germline loops: CDR1 SGDLS, CDR2 YYNGEE. This CDR3 has 14 residues. CDR3 sequence: CASSVVTENTEAFF. The CDR3, as DNA: TGTGCCAGCAGCGTAGTAACAGAGAACACTGAAGCTTTCTTT.

The CDR3 DNA reads TGTGCCAGCAGCGTGACGTACACGGAGAACACTGAAGCTTTCTTT. Amino acid sequence: CASSVTYTENTEAFF. The gene calls are TRBV9 and TRBJ1-1; D is uncertain. This CDR3 contains 15 residues. Germline values: CDR1 SGDLS, CDR2 YYNGEE. Trimming cost V 2 bases and J 1 base, with 12 bases left between them.

The chain employs TRBV15 and TRBJ1-2; the D gene is possibly TRBD1 (6 bases). Per germline, CDR1 LNHNV and CDR2 YYDKDF (reference sequence). The CDR3 loop spans 14 amino acids. V was pared by 1 base and J by 8 bases, with 14 bases between. CDR3 nucleotide sequence: TGTGCCACCAGCAGAGGAAACAGGGTGGGGGGCTACACCTTC. This encodes CATSRGNRVGGYTF.